A single sample gave rise to the 27 T cell receptor beta chains below, sequenced in a study of blood T cell repertoires in COVID-19. Method: immunoSEQ multiplex PCR; TCRdb's copy keeps in-frame clones and lacks some. The sample carries fewer than 250,000 clones, under 90% recorded once. Sequencing was performed on PBMCs or T cells enriched from blood (not recorded which). The receptors shown here come from a woman aged 45-59 years who had been exposed to COVID-19.

This chain joins TRBV9 and TRBJ2-7, with D possibly TRBD1 on 6 matching bases. Germline V gene sequence: CDR1 SGDLS, CDR2 YYNGEE. Trimming stripped 4 bases from V and 4 bases from J, with 15 bases between. This CDR3 is built from 14 residues. CDR3 sequence: CASSPGTNPYEQYF. CDR3 nucleotides: TGTGCCAGCAGCCCCGGGACAAACCCTTACGAGCAGTACTTC.

V and J are TRBV11-1 and TRBJ2-2, with D possibly TRBD2 on 5 matching bases. The CDR3 contains 15 residues. Deletions cut 5 bases from V and 6 bases from J, with 16 bases between. CDR1 is SGHAT and CDR2 is FQDESV in the germline V gene (reference sequence). This CDR3 is CASSPRAGEAGELFF. In DNA, the CDR3 is TGTGCCAGCAGCCCGCGGGCGGGCGAGGCCGGGGAGCTGTTTTTT.

This rearrangement joins TRBV11-2 to TRBJ1-2, with a possible D match to TRBD1 (6 bases). V was cut by 5 bases and J by 8 bases, with 18 bases left in between. The CDR3 extends over 14 amino acids. Germline loops: CDR1 SGHAT, CDR2 FQNNGV. CDR3 residues: CASSRRDTLRGYTF. CDR3 in DNA: TGTGCCAGCAGCCGTAGGGACACCTTGAGAGGCTACACCTTC.

The chain is built from TRBV19 and TRBJ2-7; TRBD1 agrees at 7 bases. CDR1 is LNHDA and CDR2 is SQIVND in the germline V gene (reference sequence). Unmatched junction bases numbered 5, after V lost 6 bases and J lost 3 bases. The CDR3 is 13 residues long. CDR3 sequence: CASSRDSHYEQYF. The CDR3 DNA sequence: TGTGCCAGTAGCCGGGACAGCCACTACGAGCAGTACTTC.

This chain connects TRBV29-1 to TRBJ1-2; weak D call: TRBD1 (6 bases). The CDR3 is 15 residues long. Germline assignment: CDR1 SQVTM and CDR2 ANQGSEA. V gave up 4 bases and J gave up 2 bases, with 17 bases separating them. In DNA, the CDR3 is TGCAGCGTTGGGATACAGGGAGGGGGGAACTATGGCTACACCTTC. This sequence encodes CSVGIQGGGNYGYTF. Together with reference TRBV29-1 and TRBJ1-2, the CDR3 gives the full variable domain: SAVISQKPSRDICQRGTSLTIQCQVDSQVTMMFWYRQQPGQSLTLIATANQGSEATYESGFVIDKFPISRPNLTFSTLTVSNMSPEDSSIYLCSVGIQGGGNYGYTFGSGTRLTVV.

Only a few counts were recorded for this clone. This chain links TRBV4-1 with TRBJ1-5; D perhaps matches TRBD1 (5 bases). The CDR3 contains 16 residues. Per the germline V gene, CDR1 is MGHRA and CDR2 is YSYEKL. With 0 bases removed from V and 11 bases from J, the gap between germline ends came to 20 bases. DNA of the CDR3: TGCGCCAGCAGCCAAGAGGTAGGGGCGCAAATTTTGACCCAGCATTTT. This translates into CASSQEVGAQILTQHF.

This chain uses TRBV7-2 with TRBJ1-2; the D gene is possibly TRBD1 (5 bases). The CDR3 is made up of 13 amino acids. Germline assignment: CDR1 SGHTA and CDR2 FQGNSA. V lost 1 base and J 4 bases, leaving 7 bases between the germline ends. The CDR3 is CASSLETAYGYTF. DNA of the CDR3: TGTGCCAGCAGCTTAGAGACAGCCTATGGCTACACCTTC. Supplemented by reference TRBV7-2 and TRBJ1-2, the full variable domain reads GAGVSQSPSNKVTEKGKDVELRCDPISGHTALYWYRQSLGQGLEFLIYFQGNSAPDKSGLPSDRFSAERTGGSVSTLTIQRTQQEDSAVYLCASSLETAYGYTFGSGTRLTVV.

The chain carries TRBV10-2 and TRBJ1-3; possible D gene TRBD1, 5 bases. Trimming pared 7 bases from V and 1 base from J, leaving 11 bases between. Per germline, CDR1 WSHSY and CDR2 SAAADI. The CDR3 spans 14 residues. CDR3 in amino acids: CASMARASGNTIYF. CDR3 bases: TGCGCCAGCATGGCCAGGGCTTCTGGAAACACCATATATTTT.

The chain is built from TRBV6-2 or TRBV6-3 and TRBJ1-2; 7 positions agree with TRBD1. Looked up from germline, CDR1 is MNHEY and CDR2 is SVGEGT. V lost 5 bases and J lost 3; bases outside the gene matches: 6. CDR3 length: 14 residues. CDR3 protein: CASSLGGEDYGYTF. In DNA form, the CDR3 reads TGTGCCAGCAGTCTAGGGGGCGAAGACTATGGCTACACCTTC.

The rearrangement links TRBV18 to TRBJ1-1; TRBD1 agrees at 9 bases. With V trimmed by 2 bases and J by 8 bases, 3 bases remained unmatched. CDR1 is KGHSH and CDR2 is LQKENI in the germline V gene. The CDR3 extends over 13 amino acids. CDR3 DNA: TGTGCCAGCTCACCAAGCGACAGGGGGGAAGCTTTCTTT. It is translated as CASSPSDRGEAFF.

A single count supports this clone. The gene calls are TRBV4-1 and TRBJ2-3, with 12 bases lining up with TRBD2. This CDR3 has 17 residues. V gave up 0 bases and J gave up 2 bases; unmatched junction bases: 3. The germline CDR1 and CDR2 sequences are MGHRA and YSYEKL. The CDR3 sequence is CASSQDLAGGTTDTQYF. The CDR3 bases are TGCGCCAGCAGCCAAGATCTAGCGGGGGGGACCACAGATACGCAGTATTTT.

The chain links TRBV6-5 to TRBJ2-7; D perhaps matches TRBD1 (7 bases). CDR3 length equals 15 residues. V was pared by 0 bases and J by 6 bases, with 15 bases between. The germline CDR1 and CDR2 sequences are MNHEY and SVGAGI. CDR3 in amino acids: CASSYSGGGHSEQYF. The CDR3 DNA follows: TGTGCCAGCAGTTACTCCGGAGGGGGCCATTCCGAGCAGTACTTC.

The rearrangement joins TRBV5-1 to TRBJ2-2; 7 bases are a match to TRBD2. The J segment lost 1 base and the V segment lost 7 bases, leaving 4 bases of the junction unmatched. CDR1 SGHRS and CDR2 YFSETQ come from the germline V gene. The CDR3 has 14 residues. For the CDR3, the DNA is TGCGCCAGCCTGGCGGGGGTGAACACCGGGGAGCTGTTTTTT. Translation: CASLAGVNTGELFF.

V usage is TRBV28 and J usage is TRBJ1-3; no firm D call. V lost 1 base and J 0 bases, leaving 4 bases between the germline ends. Germline CDR1 and CDR2: MDHEN and SYDVKM. The CDR3 is 14 residues long. The CDR3 is CASSLYNSGNTIYF. Here the CDR3 DNA reads TGTGCCAGCAGTTTATACAACTCTGGAAACACCATATATTTT.

The V gene is TRBV2, the J gene TRBJ1-2, with no clear D. The CDR3 is 12 residues long. From germline, CDR1 is SNHLY and CDR2 FYNNEI. Between the trimmed V and J ends, which lost 0 bases and 8 bases, there was a span of 7 bases. The CDR3 coding sequence is TGTGCCAGCAGTGAAGCGCAGTGGGGCTACACCTTC. Protein: CASSEAQWGYTF.

The chain uses TRBV24-1 and TRBJ2-7, with unresolved D. Per germline, CDR1 KGHDR and CDR2 SFDVKD. Deletions cut 9 bases from V and 0 bases from J, with 8 bases between. The CDR3 is 12 residues long. CDR3 sequence: CATAADSYEQYF. Written as DNA, the CDR3 is TGTGCCACCGCGGCGGACTCCTACGAGCAGTACTTC.

The rearrangement uses TRBV12-5 and TRBJ1-2, with a possible D match to TRBD1 (6 bases). Trimming pared 2 bases from V and 4 bases from J, leaving 14 bases between. Germline V gene data show CDR1 as LGHNT and CDR2 as FRNRAP. The CDR3 contains 15 residues. The CDR3, as DNA: TGTGCTAGTGGTTTGACCCAACAGGGCGCCTATGGCTACACCTTC. It translates to CASGLTQQGAYGYTF. Supplemented by reference TRBV12-5 and TRBJ1-2, the full variable domain reads DARVTQTPRHKVTEMGQEVTMRCQPILGHNTVFWYRQTMMQGLELLAYFRNRAPLDDSGMPKDRFSAEMPDATLATLKIQPSEPRDSAVYFCASGLTQQGAYGYTFGSGTRLTVV.

The chain joins TRBV18 to TRBJ1-1, with 10 bases aligning to TRBD1. From germline, CDR1 is KGHSH and CDR2 LQKENI. The V and J ends lost 3 bases and 4 bases, in that order; junction bases with no gene match: 8. The CDR3 extends over 16 amino acids. CDR3 bases: TGTGCCAGCTCACCTCAAGACAGGGGGCGATTCACTGAAGCTTTCTTT. This codes for CASSPQDRGRFTEAFF. The whole variable domain, remainder taken from reference TRBV18 and TRBJ1-1, is NAGVMQNPRHLVRRRGQEARLRCSPMKGHSHVYWYRQLPEEGLKFMVYLQKENIIDESGMPKERFSAEFPKEGPSILRIQQVVRGDSAAYFCASSPQDRGRFTEAFFGQGTRLTVV.

The chain has TRBV23-1 and TRBJ1-3; D is unresolved. TRBV23-1 carries the ORF label, with uncertain function. The V gene lost 10 bases and the J gene lost 4 bases, with 17 bases spanning the gap. The CDR3 covers 14 residues. The CDR3 reads CATTKAPAGNTIYF. Here the CDR3 DNA reads TGCGCCACCACTAAGGCCCCGGCAGGAAACACCATATATTTT.

This chain links TRBV27 with TRBJ1-5, with TRBD1 as a possible D gene (5 bases). In germline, CDR1 is MNHEY, CDR2 SMNVEV (reference sequence). The CDR3 contains 14 residues. V was shortened by 6 bases and J by 5 bases, with 14 bases between the two germline ends. The DNA of the CDR3 is TGTGCCAGCAGGGGGGGGAGTTGGGATCAGCCCCAGCATTTT. Its protein product is CASRGGSWDQPQHF.

This rearrangement joins TRBV19 to TRBJ2-7, with 7 bases lining up with TRBD1. This CDR3 spans 14 amino acids. V shed 5 bases, J shed 3 bases, and the junction held 7 bases outside the gene matches. The germline V gene encodes CDR1 LNHDA and CDR2 SQIVND (reference sequence). The CDR3, as DNA: TGTGCCAGTAGTCTCCACAGGGGTCGCTACGAGCAGTACTTC. Residues: CASSLHRGRYEQYF.

The J gene is TRBJ2-4, the V gene TRBV4-3; 9 positions match TRBD1. V shed 0 bases, J shed 2 bases, and the junction held 5 bases outside the gene matches. Looked up from germline, CDR1 is LGHNA and CDR2 is YSLEER. CDR3 length: 17 residues. In DNA, the CDR3 is TGCGCCAGCAGCCAAGATTGGGGACAGGGCACCAAAAACATTCAGTACTTC. Its protein is CASSQDWGQGTKNIQYF.

The chain employs TRBV10-2 and TRBJ1-2; TRBD1 matches 7 bases. Per germline, CDR1 WSHSY and CDR2 SAAADI. The length of the CDR3 is 14 residues. V gave up 8 bases and J gave up 2 bases; unmatched junction bases: 8. The CDR3 here is CASGHRGVNYGYTF. The CDR3 DNA sequence: TGCGCCAGCGGCCACAGGGGAGTAAACTATGGCTACACCTTC.

This rearrangement joins TRBV7-2 to TRBJ2-1; TRBD2 matches at 8 bases. Germline trimming cut 2 bases from V and 3 bases from J; bases unmatched to any gene: 12. This CDR3 is built from 18 residues. Germline CDR1 SGHTA, CDR2 FQGNSA. Here the CDR3 DNA reads TGTGCCAGCAGCTTACGATTGAGGTCAGCGGGGGTCTACAATGAGCAGTTCTTC. Its protein is CASSLRLRSAGVYNEQFF.

This chain connects TRBV19 to TRBJ1-5; D possibly corresponds to TRBD1 (6 bases). CDR1 LNHDA and CDR2 SQIVND come from the germline V gene (reference sequence). V dropped 3 bases and J dropped 2 bases, with 14 bases sitting between them. This CDR3 is 16 amino acids long. The CDR3 is CASSIYTGLGNQPQHF. In nucleotides, the CDR3 is TGTGCCAGTAGTATTTACACAGGGTTGGGCAATCAGCCCCAGCATTTT. Variable domain in full (rest from reference TRBV19 and TRBJ1-5): DGGITQSPKYLFRKEGQNVTLSCEQNLNHDAMYWYRQDPGQGLRLIYYSQIVNDFQKGDIAEGYSVSREKKESFPLTVTSAQKNPTAFYLCASSIYTGLGNQPQHFGDGTRLSIL.

The V gene is TRBV11-3, the J gene TRBJ2-5; perhaps TRBD2 as D (5 bases). CDR3 length: 13 amino acids. The V gene's germline CDR1 is SGHNT and CDR2 YENEEA. V was trimmed by 0 bases and J by 5 bases, leaving 7 bases between them. The CDR3 protein is CASSLDGVETQYF. The DNA for the CDR3 is TGTGCCAGCAGCTTAGACGGGGTGGAGACCCAGTACTTC.

The rearrangement uses TRBV10-3 and TRBJ1-1; D ambiguous. Looked up from germline, CDR1 is ENHRY and CDR2 is SYGVKD. This CDR3 spans 13 amino acids. Deletions cut 6 bases from V and 2 bases from J, with 10 bases between. The DNA for the CDR3 is TGTGCCATCAGCGCAGGCCGAAACACTGAAGCTTTCTTT. It codes for CAISAGRNTEAFF.